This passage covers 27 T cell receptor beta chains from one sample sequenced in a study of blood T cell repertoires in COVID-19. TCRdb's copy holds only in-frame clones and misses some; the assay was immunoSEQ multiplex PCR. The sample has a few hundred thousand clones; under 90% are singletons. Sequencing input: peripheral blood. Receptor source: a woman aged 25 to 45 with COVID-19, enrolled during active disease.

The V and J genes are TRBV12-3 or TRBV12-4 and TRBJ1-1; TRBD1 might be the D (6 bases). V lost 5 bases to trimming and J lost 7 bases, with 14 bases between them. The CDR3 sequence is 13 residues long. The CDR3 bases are TGTGCCAGCAGTCTACGGACAGCTGGTGAAGCTTTCTTT. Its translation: CASSLRTAGEAFF.

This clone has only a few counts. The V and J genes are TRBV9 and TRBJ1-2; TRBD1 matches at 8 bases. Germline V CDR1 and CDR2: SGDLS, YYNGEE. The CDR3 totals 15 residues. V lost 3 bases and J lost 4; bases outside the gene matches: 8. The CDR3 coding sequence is TGTGCCAGCAGCGATAGACAGGGGAATGTCTATGGCTACACCTTC. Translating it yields CASSDRQGNVYGYTF.

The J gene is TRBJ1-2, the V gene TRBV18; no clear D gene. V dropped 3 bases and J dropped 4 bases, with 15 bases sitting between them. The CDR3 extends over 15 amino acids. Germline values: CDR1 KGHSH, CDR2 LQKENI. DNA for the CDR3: TGTGCCAGCTCACCGACCCCAGGTATCGGCTATGGCTACACCTTC. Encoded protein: CASSPTPGIGYGYTF. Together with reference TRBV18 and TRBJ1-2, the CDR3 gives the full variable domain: NAGVMQNPRHLVRRRGQEARLRCSPMKGHSHVYWYRQLPEEGLKFMVYLQKENIIDESGMPKERFSAEFPKEGPSILRIQQVVRGDSAAYFCASSPTPGIGYGYTFGSGTRLTVV.

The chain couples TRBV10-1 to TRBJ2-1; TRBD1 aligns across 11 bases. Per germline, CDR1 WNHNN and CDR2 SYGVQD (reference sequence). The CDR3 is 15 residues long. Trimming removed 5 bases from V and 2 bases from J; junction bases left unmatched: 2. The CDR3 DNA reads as TGCGCCAGCAGTAAGGGACAGGGGGCCTACAATGAGCAGTTCTTC. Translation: CASSKGQGAYNEQFF.

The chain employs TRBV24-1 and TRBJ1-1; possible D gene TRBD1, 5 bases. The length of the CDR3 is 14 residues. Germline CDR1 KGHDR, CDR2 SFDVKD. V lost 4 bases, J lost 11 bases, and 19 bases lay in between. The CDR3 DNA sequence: TGTGCCACCAGTGAATCCTCAGGGCCCGAGCTGGCTTTCTTT. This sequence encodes CATSESSGPELAFF.

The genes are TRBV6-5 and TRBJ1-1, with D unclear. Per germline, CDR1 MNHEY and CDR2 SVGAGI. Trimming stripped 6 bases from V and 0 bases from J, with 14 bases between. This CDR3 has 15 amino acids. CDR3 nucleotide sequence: TGTGCCAGCAGGACCCCCGGGAGGTTGAACACTGAAGCTTTCTTT. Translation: CASRTPGRLNTEAFF.

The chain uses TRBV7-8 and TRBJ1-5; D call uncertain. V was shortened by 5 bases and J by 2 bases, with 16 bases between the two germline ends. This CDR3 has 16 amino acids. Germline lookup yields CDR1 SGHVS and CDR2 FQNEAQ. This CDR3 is CASSPRGDYGNQPQHF. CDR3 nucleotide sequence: TGTGCCAGCAGCCCTCGGGGAGATTATGGCAATCAGCCCCAGCATTTT.

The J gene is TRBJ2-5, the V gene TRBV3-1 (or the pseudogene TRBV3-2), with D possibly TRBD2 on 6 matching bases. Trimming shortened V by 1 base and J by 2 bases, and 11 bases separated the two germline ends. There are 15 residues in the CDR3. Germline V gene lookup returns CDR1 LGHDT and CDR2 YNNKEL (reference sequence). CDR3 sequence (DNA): TGTGCCAGCAGCCAAGCAGGAGGGGCGCAAGAGACCCAGTACTTC. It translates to CASSQAGGAQETQYF.

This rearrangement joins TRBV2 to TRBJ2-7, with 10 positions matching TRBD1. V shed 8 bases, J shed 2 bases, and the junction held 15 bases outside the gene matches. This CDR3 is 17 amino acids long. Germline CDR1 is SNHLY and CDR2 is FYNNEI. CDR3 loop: CASRRNEGQGVTYEQYV. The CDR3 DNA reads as TGTGCCAGCCGAAGAAACGAAGGACAGGGGGTTACCTACGAGCAGTACGTC.

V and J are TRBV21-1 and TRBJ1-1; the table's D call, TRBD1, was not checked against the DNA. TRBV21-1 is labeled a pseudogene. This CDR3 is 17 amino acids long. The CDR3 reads CASRLYRDRDKNTEAFF. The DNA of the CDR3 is TGTGCCAGCAGGTTATACCGGGACAGGGACAAGAACACTGAAGCTTTCTTT.

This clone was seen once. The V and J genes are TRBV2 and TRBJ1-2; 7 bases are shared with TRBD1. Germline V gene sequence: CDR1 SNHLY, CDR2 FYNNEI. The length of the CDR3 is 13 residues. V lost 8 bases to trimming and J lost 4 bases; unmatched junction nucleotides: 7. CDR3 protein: CASSGGQFYGYTF. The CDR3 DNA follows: TGTGCCAGCTCAGGGGGACAGTTCTATGGCTACACCTTC.

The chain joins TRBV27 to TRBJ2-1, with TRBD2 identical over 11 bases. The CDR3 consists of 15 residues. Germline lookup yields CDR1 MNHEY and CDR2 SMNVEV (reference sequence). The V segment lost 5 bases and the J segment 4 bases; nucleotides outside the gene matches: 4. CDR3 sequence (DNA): TGTGCCAGCAGTACCGGGACTAGCGGATACAATGAGCAGTTCTTC. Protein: CASSTGTSGYNEQFF.

CDR3 nucleotides: TGTGCCAGCAGTTACGGGGCATACTCAACTAATGAAAAACTGTTTTTT. Translating it yields CASSYGAYSTNEKLFF. This rearrangement joins TRBV6-5 to TRBJ1-4; weak D call: TRBD1 (5 bases). Germline V CDR1 and CDR2: MNHEY, SVGAGI. The ends were cut back, 2 bases at V and 0 bases at J, with 10 bases in the middle. CDR3 length: 16 amino acids.

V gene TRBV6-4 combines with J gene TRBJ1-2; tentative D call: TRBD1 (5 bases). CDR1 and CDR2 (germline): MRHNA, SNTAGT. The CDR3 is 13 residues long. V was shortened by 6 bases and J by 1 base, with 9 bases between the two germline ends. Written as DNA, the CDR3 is TGTGCCAGCAGGGCAGACAGTAACTATGGCTACACCTTC. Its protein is CASRADSNYGYTF.

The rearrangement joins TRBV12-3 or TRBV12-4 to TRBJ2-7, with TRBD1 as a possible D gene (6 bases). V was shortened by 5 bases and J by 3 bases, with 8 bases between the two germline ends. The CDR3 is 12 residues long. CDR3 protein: CASSGQNYEQYF. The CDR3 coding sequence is TGTGCCAGCAGTGGACAGAACTACGAGCAGTACTTC.

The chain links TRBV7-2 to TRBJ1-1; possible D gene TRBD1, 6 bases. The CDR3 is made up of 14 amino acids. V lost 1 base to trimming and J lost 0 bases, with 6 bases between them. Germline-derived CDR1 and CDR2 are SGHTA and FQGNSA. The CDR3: CASSLDRVNTEAFF. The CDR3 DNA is TGTGCCAGCAGCTTAGACAGGGTGAACACTGAAGCTTTCTTT.

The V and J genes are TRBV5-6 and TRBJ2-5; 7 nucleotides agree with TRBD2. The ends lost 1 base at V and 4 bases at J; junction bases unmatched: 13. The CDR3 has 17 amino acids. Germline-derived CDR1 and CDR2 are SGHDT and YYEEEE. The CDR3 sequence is CASSLFSAGVIRETQYF. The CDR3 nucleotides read TGTGCCAGCAGCTTGTTTTCGGCGGGGGTAATTCGAGAGACCCAGTACTTC.

The CDR3 bases are TGCGCCAGCAGCCCGGAGGGACAGTCTGGAAACACCATATATTTT. Translated, it gives CASSPEGQSGNTIYF. The rearrangement uses TRBV5-1 and TRBJ1-3; TRBD1 matches 7 bases. This CDR3 is built from 15 residues. Germline CDR1 SGHRS, CDR2 YFSETQ. Losses at the gene ends were 4 bases for V and 1 base for J; bases not matched to a gene: 5.

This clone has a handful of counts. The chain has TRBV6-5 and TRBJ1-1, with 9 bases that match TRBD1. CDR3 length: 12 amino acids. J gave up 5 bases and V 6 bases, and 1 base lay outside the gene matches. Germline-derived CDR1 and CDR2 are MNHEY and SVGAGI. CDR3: CASRGTGTEAFF. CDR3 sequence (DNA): TGTGCCAGCAGGGGGACAGGGACTGAAGCTTTCTTT.

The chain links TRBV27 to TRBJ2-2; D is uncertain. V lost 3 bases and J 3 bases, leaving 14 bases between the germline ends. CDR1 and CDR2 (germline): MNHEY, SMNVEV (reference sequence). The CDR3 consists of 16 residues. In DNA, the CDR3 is TGTGCCAGCAGTTTGAACTACGCGGTGTACACCGGGGAGCTGTTTTTT. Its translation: CASSLNYAVYTGELFF.

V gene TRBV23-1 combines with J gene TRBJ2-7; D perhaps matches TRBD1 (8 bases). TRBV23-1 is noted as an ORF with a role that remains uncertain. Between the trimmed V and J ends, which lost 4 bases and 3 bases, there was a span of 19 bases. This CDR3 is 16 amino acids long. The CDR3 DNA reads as TGCGCCAGCAGTCCTCCATGGACAGGGAGGGACTACGAGCAGTACTTC. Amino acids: CASSPPWTGRDYEQYF.

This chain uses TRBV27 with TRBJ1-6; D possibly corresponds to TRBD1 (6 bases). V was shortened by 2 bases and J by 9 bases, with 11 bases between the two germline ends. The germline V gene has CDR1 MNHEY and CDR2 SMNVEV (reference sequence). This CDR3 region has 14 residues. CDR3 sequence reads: CASSLGTTSSPLHF. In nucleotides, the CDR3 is TGTGCCAGCAGTTTAGGGACAACGAGTTCACCCCTCCACTTT.

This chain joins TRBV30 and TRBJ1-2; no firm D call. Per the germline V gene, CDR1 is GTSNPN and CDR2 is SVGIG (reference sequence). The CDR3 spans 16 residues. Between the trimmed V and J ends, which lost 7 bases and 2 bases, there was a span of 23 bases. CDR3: CASIRPGLGQNYGYTF. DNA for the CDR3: TGTGCCTCGATCCGGCCGGGTCTCGGCCAAAACTATGGCTACACCTTC.

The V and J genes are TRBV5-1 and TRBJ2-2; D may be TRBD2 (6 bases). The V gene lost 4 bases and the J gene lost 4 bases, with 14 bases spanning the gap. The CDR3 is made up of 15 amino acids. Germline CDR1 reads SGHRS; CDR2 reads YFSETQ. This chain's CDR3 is CASSISSDSTGELFF. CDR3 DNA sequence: TGCGCCAGCAGCATCTCTAGCGATAGCACCGGGGAGCTGTTTTTT.

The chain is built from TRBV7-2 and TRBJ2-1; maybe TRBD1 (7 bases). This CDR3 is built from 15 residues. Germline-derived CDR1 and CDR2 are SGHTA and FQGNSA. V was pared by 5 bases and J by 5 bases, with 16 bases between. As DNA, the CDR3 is TGTGCCAGCAGCCTTCAGGGGGGCCGGGACAATGAGCAGTTCTTC. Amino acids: CASSLQGGRDNEQFF.

The CDR3 protein is CASSQDWEQPQHF. In DNA form, the CDR3 reads TGTGCCAGCAGCCAAGATTGGGAGCAGCCCCAGCATTTT. The chain carries TRBV3-1 (or the pseudogene TRBV3-2) and TRBJ1-5; D unclear. This CDR3 has 13 residues. Per the germline V gene, CDR1 is LGHDT and CDR2 is YNNKEL (reference sequence). V was clipped by 0 bases and J by 7 bases, with 7 bases between them.

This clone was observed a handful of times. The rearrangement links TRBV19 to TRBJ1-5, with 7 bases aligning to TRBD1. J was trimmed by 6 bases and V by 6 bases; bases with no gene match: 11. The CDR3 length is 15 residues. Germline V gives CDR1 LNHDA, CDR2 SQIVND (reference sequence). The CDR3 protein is CASSRGQLASQPQHF. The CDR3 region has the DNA TGTGCCAGTAGCCGGGGACAGTTGGCGAGTCAGCCCCAGCATTTT.